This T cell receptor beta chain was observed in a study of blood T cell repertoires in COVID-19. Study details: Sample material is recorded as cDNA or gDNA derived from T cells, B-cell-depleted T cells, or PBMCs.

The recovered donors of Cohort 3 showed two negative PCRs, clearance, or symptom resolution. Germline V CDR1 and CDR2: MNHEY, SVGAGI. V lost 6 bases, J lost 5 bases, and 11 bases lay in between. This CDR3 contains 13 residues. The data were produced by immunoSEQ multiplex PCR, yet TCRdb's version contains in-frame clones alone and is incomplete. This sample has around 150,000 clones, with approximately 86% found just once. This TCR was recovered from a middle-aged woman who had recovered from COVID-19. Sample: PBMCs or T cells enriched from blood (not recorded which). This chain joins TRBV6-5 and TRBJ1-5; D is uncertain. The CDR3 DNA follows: TGTGCCAGCAGGGCACAGATCTATCAGCCCCAGCATTTT. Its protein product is CASRAQIYQPQHF.